The clone carrying this T cell receptor beta chain was seen only once. The antigen is not known. The data were taken from a study of cytomegalovirus exposure and HLA in healthy donors. Study results and caveats: Later findings reportedly placed an Asian-associated ancestry cluster below the roughly 690-donor mean for N-insertions.

The PCR ran on 60 Vbeta and 13 Jbeta primers. The repertoire was sequenced with immunoSEQ multiplex PCR; TCRdb's copy has only in-frame clones and lacks some. The profile shows around 130,000 clones, approximately 82% of them singletons. Sequenced: PBMCs. This TCR derives from a middle-aged man in good health and CMV-seronegative.

CDR3 residues: CASRPTNGYGKLFF. CDR3 coding DNA: TGTGCCAGCAGGCCGACTAACGGTTACGGAAAACTGTTTTTT. The chain links TRBV28 to TRBJ1-4; D is ambiguous. Germline V lookup: CDR1 MDHEN, CDR2 SYDVKM. The length of the CDR3 is 14 residues. V was clipped by 6 bases and J by 10 bases, with 18 bases between them.